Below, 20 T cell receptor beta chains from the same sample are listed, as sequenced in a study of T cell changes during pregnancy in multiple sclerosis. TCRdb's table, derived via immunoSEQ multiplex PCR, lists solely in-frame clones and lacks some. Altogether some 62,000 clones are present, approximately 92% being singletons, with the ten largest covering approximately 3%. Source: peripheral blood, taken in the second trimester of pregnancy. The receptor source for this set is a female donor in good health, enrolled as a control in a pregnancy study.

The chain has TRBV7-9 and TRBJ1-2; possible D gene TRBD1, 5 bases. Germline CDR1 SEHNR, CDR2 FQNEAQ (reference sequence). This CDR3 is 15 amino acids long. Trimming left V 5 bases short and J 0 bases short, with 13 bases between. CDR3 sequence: CASSASSGANYGYTF. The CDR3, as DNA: TGTGCCAGCAGCGCTTCCTCGGGGGCTAACTATGGCTACACCTTC. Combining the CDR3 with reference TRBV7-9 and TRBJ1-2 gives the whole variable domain DTGVSQNPRHKITKRGQNVTFRCDPISEHNRLYWYRQTLGQGPEFLTYFQNEAQLEKSRLLSDRFSAERPKGSFSTLEIQRTEQGDSAMYLCASSASSGANYGYTFGSGTRLTVV.

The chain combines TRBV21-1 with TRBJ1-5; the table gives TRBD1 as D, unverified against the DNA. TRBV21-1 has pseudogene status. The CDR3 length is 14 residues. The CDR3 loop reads CASSNATGGQPQHF. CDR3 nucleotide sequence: TGTGCCAGCAGCAATGCGACAGGGGGTCAGCCCCAGCATTTT.

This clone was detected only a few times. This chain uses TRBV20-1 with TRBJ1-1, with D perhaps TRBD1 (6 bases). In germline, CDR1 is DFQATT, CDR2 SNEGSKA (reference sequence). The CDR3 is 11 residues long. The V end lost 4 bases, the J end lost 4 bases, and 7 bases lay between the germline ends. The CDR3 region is CSATGVTEAFF. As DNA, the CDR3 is TGCAGTGCTACAGGGGTCACTGAAGCTTTCTTT.

The CDR3 DNA is TGTGCCAGCAGCGGGGCTAGCGGGACGGGGTACAATGAGCAGTTCTTC. It encodes CASSGASGTGYNEQFF. The chain is built from TRBV6-4 and TRBJ2-1; 9 bases fit TRBD2. V gave up 6 bases and J gave up 4 bases; unmatched junction bases: 10. CDR1 is MRHNA, CDR2 SNTAGT, per germline. The CDR3 has 16 amino acids.

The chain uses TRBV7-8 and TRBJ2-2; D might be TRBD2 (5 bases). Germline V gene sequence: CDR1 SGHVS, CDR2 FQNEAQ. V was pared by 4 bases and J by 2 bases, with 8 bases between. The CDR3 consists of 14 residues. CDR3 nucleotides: TGTGCCAGCAGCTCGACTACTAACACCGGGGAGCTGTTTTTT. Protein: CASSSTTNTGELFF.

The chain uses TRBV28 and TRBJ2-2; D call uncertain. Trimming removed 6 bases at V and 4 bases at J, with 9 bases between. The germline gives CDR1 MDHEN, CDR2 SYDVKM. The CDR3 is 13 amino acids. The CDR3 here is CASSPGGTGELFF. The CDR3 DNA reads TGTGCCAGCAGCCCCGGCGGCACCGGGGAGCTGTTTTTT.

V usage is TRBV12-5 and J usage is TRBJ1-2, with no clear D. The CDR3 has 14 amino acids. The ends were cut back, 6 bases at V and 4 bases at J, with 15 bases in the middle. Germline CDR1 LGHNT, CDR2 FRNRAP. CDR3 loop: CASGTQSGLYGYTF. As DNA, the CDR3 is TGTGCTAGTGGCACCCAGAGCGGCCTCTATGGCTACACCTTC.

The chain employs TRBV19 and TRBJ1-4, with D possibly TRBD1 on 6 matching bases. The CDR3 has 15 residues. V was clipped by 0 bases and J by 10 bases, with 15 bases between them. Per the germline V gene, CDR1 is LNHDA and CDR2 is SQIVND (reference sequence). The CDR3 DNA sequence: TGTGCCAGTAGTATAGATCTAGGGGGAGTCGGAAAACTGTTTTTT. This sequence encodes CASSIDLGGVGKLFF.

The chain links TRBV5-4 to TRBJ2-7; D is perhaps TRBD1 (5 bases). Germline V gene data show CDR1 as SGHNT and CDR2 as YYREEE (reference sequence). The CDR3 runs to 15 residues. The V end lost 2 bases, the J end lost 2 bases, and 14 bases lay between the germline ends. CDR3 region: CASSFGAAVTYEQYF. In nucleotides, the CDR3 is TGTGCCAGCAGCTTTGGGGCGGCGGTTACCTACGAGCAGTACTTC.

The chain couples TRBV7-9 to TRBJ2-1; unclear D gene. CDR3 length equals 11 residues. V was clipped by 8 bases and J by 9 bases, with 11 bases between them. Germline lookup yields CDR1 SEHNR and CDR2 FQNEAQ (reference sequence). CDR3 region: CASRDAVEQFF. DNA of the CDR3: TGTGCCAGCCGAGACGCGGTTGAGCAGTTCTTC.

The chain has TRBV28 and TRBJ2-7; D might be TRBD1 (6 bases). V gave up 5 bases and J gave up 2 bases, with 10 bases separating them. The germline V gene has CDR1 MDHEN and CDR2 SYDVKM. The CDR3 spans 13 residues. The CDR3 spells CASSPGQTYEQYF. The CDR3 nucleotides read TGTGCCAGCAGTCCAGGACAGACCTACGAGCAGTACTTC.

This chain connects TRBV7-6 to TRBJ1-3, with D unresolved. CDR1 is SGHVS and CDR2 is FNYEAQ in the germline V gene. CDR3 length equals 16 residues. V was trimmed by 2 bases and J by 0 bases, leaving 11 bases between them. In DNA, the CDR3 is TGTGCCAGCAGCTTACGGCTGGGGAGCTCTGGAAACACCATATATTTT. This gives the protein CASSLRLGSSGNTIYF. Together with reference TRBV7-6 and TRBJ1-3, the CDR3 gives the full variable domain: GAGVSQSPRYKVTKRGQDVALRCDPISGHVSLYWYRQALGQGPEFLTYFNYEAQQDKSGLPNDRFSAERPEGSISTLTIQRTEQRDSAMYRCASSLRLGSSGNTIYFGEGSWLTVV.

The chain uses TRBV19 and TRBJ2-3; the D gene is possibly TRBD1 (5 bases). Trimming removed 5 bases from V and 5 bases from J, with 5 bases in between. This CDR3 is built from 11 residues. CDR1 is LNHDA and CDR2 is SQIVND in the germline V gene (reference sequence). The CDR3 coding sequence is TGTGCCAGTAGTGACAGAGATACGCAGTATTTT. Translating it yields CASSDRDTQYF.

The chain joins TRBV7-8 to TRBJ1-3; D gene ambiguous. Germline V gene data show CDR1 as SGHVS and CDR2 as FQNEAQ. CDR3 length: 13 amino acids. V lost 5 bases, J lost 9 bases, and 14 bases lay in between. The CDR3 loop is CASSTSIWATIYF. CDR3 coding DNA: TGTGCCAGCAGCACCTCAATCTGGGCCACCATATATTTT.

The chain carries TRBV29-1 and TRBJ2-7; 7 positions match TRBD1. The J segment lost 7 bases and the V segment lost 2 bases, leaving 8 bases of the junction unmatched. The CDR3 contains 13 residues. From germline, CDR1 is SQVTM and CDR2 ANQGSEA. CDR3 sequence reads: CSVEWAGGQEQYF. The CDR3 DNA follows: TGCAGCGTTGAATGGGCAGGGGGACAAGAGCAGTACTTC.

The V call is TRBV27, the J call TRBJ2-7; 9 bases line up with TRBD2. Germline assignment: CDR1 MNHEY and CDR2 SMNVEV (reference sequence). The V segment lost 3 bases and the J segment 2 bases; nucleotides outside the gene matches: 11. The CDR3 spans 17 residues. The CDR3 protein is CASSLSRLAGRTYEQYF. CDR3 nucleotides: TGTGCCAGCAGTTTGTCCCGCCTAGCGGGACGGACCTACGAGCAGTACTTC.

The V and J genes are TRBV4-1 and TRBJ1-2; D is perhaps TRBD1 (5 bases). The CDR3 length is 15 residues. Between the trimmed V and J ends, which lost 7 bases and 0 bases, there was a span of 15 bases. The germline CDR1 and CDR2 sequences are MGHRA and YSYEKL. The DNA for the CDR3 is TGCGCCAGCAAAGCAGGGTTAGAAGCTAACTATGGCTACACCTTC. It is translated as CASKAGLEANYGYTF.

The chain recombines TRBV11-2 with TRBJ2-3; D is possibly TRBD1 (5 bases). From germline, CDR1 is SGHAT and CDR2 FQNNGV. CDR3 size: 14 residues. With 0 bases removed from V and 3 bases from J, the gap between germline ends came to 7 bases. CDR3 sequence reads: CASSLETATDTQYF. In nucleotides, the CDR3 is TGTGCCAGCAGCTTAGAGACAGCTACAGATACGCAGTATTTT.

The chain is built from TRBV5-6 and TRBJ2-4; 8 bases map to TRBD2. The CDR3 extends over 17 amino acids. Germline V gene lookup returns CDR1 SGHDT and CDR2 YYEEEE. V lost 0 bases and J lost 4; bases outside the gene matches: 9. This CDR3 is CASSLALRGASKNIQYF. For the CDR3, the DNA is TGTGCCAGCAGCTTGGCCCTGCGGGGGGCGTCTAAAAACATTCAGTACTTC.

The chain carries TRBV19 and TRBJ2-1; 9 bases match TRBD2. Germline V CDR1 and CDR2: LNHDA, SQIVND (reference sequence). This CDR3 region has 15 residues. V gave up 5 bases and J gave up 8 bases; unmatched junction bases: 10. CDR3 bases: TGTGCCAGTAGTGTGGGCGGGGGGGTGTGGGATGAGCAGTTCTTC. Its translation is CASSVGGGVWDEQFF.